The rows below give T cell receptor beta chains drawn from one sample of a study of blood T cell repertoires in COVID-19. Repertoires were generated with immunoSEQ multiplex PCR, while TCRdb's copy carries only in-frame clones and drops some. The table lists some 300,000 clones, approximately 86% of them singletons. Sequenced: peripheral blood. The receptor source for this set is an older woman with COVID-19, enrolled during active disease. Each CDR3 is given with its conserved first and last residue. The order of the fields is clone size, D gene, J gene, V gene, CDR3 protein, CDR3 DNA. D genes are given only for firm matches. Clone size is shown for a subset of rows, as once, few, many or a class of expanded clone.

-,TRBD1,TRBJ1-2,TRBV27,CASSRTSTGARGYTF,TGTGCCAGCAGCCGAACCTCCACAGGGGCTCGTGGCTACACCTTC
-,-,TRBJ2-7,TRBV28,CASSQISITAVWEQYF,TGTGCCAGCAGCCAGATTTCAATCACAGCCGTCTGGGAGCAGTACTTC
-,-,TRBJ1-2,TRBV5-4,CASSLDSHGYTF,TGTGCCAGCAGCTTGGACAGCCATGGCTACACCTTC
-,TRBD1,TRBJ1-4,TRBV5-8,CASSSTGTANEKLFF,TGTGCCAGCAGCTCTACCGGGACAGCAAATGAAAAACTGTTTTTT
-,-,TRBJ2-7,TRBV11-2,CASSLRGGLGYEQYF,TGTGCCAGCAGCTTAAGGGGGGGCTTGGGCTACGAGCAGTACTTC
-,-,TRBJ1-2,TRBV7-8,CASSSTGWVDRGYTF,TGTGCCAGCAGCTCAACAGGGTGGGTGGATAGGGGCTACACCTTC
few,TRBD1,TRBJ1-6,TRBV11-2,CASSLLRDSNSPLHF,TGTGCCAGCAGCTTATTAAGGGACAGTAATTCACCCCTCCACTTT
-,TRBD1,TRBJ1-5,TRBV9,CASSAQGSNQPQHF,TGTGCCAGCAGCGCACAGGGGTCGAATCAGCCCCAGCATTTT
-,TRBD2,TRBJ2-5,TRBV6-1,CASSEWGIVAGAFQETQYF,TGTGCCAGCAGTGAATGGGGTATAGTAGCGGGGGCCTTCCAAGAGACCCAGTACTTC
-,-,TRBJ1-2,TRBV19,CASSIRGNGYTF,TGTGCCAGTAGTATAAGGGGGAATGGCTACACCTTC
-,-,TRBJ2-7,TRBV27,CASSLGLAKVYEQYF,TGTGCCAGCAGTTTAGGGCTAGCGAAGGTCTACGAGCAGTACTTC
-,-,TRBJ2-2,TRBV4-1,CASSQPLQGRPGELFF,TGCGCCAGCAGCCAACCCTTACAGGGAAGGCCCGGGGAGCTGTTTTTT
few,-,TRBJ2-5,TRBV5-1,CASSLSYSPQETQYF,TGCGCCAGCAGCTTGAGCTACAGCCCACAAGAGACCCAGTACTTC
-,TRBD1,TRBJ2-1,TRBV19,CASSTPMTGGNEQFF,TGTGCCAGTAGTACTCCCATGACAGGGGGCAATGAGCAGTTCTTC
-,TRBD1,TRBJ1-1,TRBV7-9,CASSLTGMGNTEAFF,TGTGCCAGCAGCCTGACAGGGATGGGGAACACTGAAGCTTTCTTT
-,TRBD1,TRBJ2-7,TRBV5-1,CASSLARTGGYEQYF,TGCGCCAGCAGCTTGGCAAGGACAGGTGGTTACGAGCAGTACTTC
-,-,TRBJ2-7,TRBV9,CASSAPTGNEQYF,TGTGCCAGCAGCGCTCCGACGGGTAACGAGCAGTACTTC
-,-,TRBJ2-7,TRBV4-3,CASSQDVGGSHYEQYF,TGCGCCAGCAGCCAAGATGTCGGGGGATCCCACTACGAGCAGTACTTC
-,TRBD1,TRBJ1-1,TRBV7-3,CASSLGGGGLAFF,TGTGCCAGCAGCTTAGGAGGGGGCGGTTTAGCTTTCTTT
-,TRBD2,TRBJ2-3,TRBV5-4,CASSSAGGADTQYF,TGTGCCAGCAGCTCGGCGGGGGGCGCAGATACGCAGTATTTT
once,-,TRBJ1-3,TRBV9,CASSVGPVNLPNSGNTIYF,TGTGCCAGCAGCGTGGGCCCTGTCAACCTACCTAACTCTGGAAACACCATATATTTT
-,-,TRBJ2-7,TRBV12-5,CASGPSVPYPYEQYF,TGTGCTAGTGGCCCGAGCGTCCCTTATCCCTACGAGCAGTACTTC
-,TRBD1,TRBJ2-7,TRBV11-2,CASSLDPGRGNEQYF,TGTGCCAGCAGCTTAGATCCCGGCAGGGGGAACGAGCAGTACTTC
-,TRBD1,TRBJ1-1,TRBV19,CASSIDRGGTEAFF,TGTGCCAGTAGTATTGACAGGGGGGGCACTGAAGCTTTCTTT
-,-,TRBJ1-3,TRBV3-1/TRBV3-2,CASSQGGHSGNTIYF,TGTGCCAGCAGCCAAGGCGGGCACTCTGGAAACACCATATATTTT
-,-,TRBJ2-3,TRBV24-1,CATSHQGLLGDTQYF,TGTGCCACCAGTCACCAGGGTCTGTTGGGTGATACGCAGTATTTT
few,TRBD1,TRBJ1-5,TRBV27,CASSASGTGGRMTQPQHF,TGTGCCAGCAGTGCCTCCGGGACAGGGGGTCGGATGACTCAGCCCCAGCATTTT
-,-,TRBJ2-5,TRBV27,CASSLLGVGETQYF,TGTGCCAGCAGTTTATTAGGGGTCGGGGAGACCCAGTACTTC
-,TRBD2,TRBJ2-3,TRBV13,CASSLGLAGFTSTDTQYF,TGTGCCAGCAGCTTAGGACTAGCGGGGTTTACTAGCACAGATACGCAGTATTTT
-,TRBD1,TRBJ2-3,TRBV18,CASSPLRTGSTDTQYF,TGTGCCAGCTCACCTTTACGGACAGGGAGCACAGATACGCAGTATTTT
-,TRBD1,TRBJ1-5,TRBV28,CASSFLAGGASNQPQHF,TGTGCCAGCAGTTTTCTCGCAGGGGGCGCTTCCAATCAGCCCCAGCATTTT
many,TRBD1,TRBJ1-1,TRBV6-5,CASRSVRQGTEAFF,TGTGCCAGCAGGTCAGTTCGACAGGGCACTGAAGCTTTCTTT
-,-,TRBJ2-3,TRBV5-1,CASSSGEHILTDTQYF,TGCGCCAGCAGCTCGGGGGAACATATCCTCACAGATACGCAGTATTTT
-,-,TRBJ1-2,TRBV5-1,CASSSTGDYGYTF,TGCGCCAGCAGCTCAACAGGTGACTATGGCTACACCTTC
-,-,TRBJ1-1,TRBV2,CASSYQVNTEAFF,TGTGCCAGCTCATATCAGGTGAACACTGAAGCTTTCTTT
-,TRBD1,TRBJ2-7,TRBV7-8,CASSPRTGIGYEQYF,TGTGCCAGCAGCCCCAGGACAGGTATAGGTTACGAGCAGTACTTC
-,TRBD1,TRBJ2-7,TRBV7-2,CASSSTGVTAHEQYF,TGTGCCAGCAGCTCGACAGGGGTGACGGCGCACGAGCAGTACTTC
-,-,TRBJ1-5,TRBV5-8,CASRPVVYSNQPQHF,TGTGCCAGCAGGCCGGTAGTTTATAGCAATCAGCCCCAGCATTTT
-,-,TRBJ1-5,TRBV9,CASSVYGESNQPQHF,TGTGCCAGCAGCGTATACGGGGAGAGCAATCAGCCCCAGCATTTT
-,TRBD1,TRBJ2-3,TRBV2,CASTPTGTLLSYTDTQYF,TGTGCCAGCACCCCGACAGGGACCCTACTCAGTTACACAGATACGCAGTATTTT
few,-,TRBJ1-2,TRBV7-9,CASSLVAGANYGYTF,TGTGCCAGCAGCTTAGTGGCAGGGGCTAACTATGGCTACACCTTC
-,-,TRBJ1-1,TRBV29-1,CSARGINTEAFF,TGCAGCGCGAGGGGGATCAACACTGAAGCTTTCTTT
-,-,TRBJ2-7,TRBV7-3,CASSLAWGQGFEQYF,TGTGCCAGCAGCTTAGCGTGGGGCCAGGGCTTCGAGCAGTACTTC
-,TRBD1,TRBJ2-7,TRBV30,CAWSRDRGIYEQYF,TGTGCCTGGAGTAGGGACAGGGGAATATACGAGCAGTACTTC
-,-,TRBJ1-3,TRBV24-1,CATSDARRPGNTIYF,TGTGCCACCAGTGATGCCAGGCGACCTGGAAACACCATATATTTT
-,-,TRBJ2-2,TRBV7-9,CASSLPTGELFF,TGTGCCAGCAGCTTACCTACCGGGGAGCTGTTTTTT
many,TRBD2,TRBJ2-5,TRBV7-2,CASSLEPSGGAVGETQYF,TGTGCCAGCAGCTTAGAGCCCAGCGGGGGGGCCGTAGGAGAGACCCAGTACTTC
-,-,TRBJ1-3,TRBV5-1,CASSLGGSGNTIYF,TGCGCCAGCAGCCTGGGAGGCTCTGGAAACACCATATATTTT
-,TRBD1,TRBJ1-5,TRBV19,CASSMSRGFGNQPQHF,TGTGCCAGTAGTATGAGCAGGGGGTTTGGCAATCAGCCCCAGCATTTT
-,-,TRBJ1-1,TRBV5-1,CASSLRTDNTEAFF,TGCGCCAGCAGCTTGAGAACAGATAACACTGAAGCTTTCTTT
-,-,TRBJ1-1,TRBV5-3,CARSLVPGEAFF,TGTGCCAGAAGCTTGGTACCGGGGGAAGCTTTCTTT
-,TRBD1,TRBJ2-2,TRBV30,CAWSWGDREAANTGELFF,TGTGCCTGGAGTTGGGGAGACAGGGAAGCCGCGAACACCGGGGAGCTGTTTTTT
-,TRBD2,TRBJ2-7,TRBV5-1,CASSLVPSGGADHYEQYF,TGCGCCAGCAGCTTGGTACCTAGCGGGGGGGCCGATCACTACGAGCAGTACTTC
-,-,TRBJ2-5,TRBV3-1/TRBV3-2,CASSQGPSLGAQYF,TGTGCCAGCAGCCAAGGACCCTCTTTAGGGGCCCAGTACTTC